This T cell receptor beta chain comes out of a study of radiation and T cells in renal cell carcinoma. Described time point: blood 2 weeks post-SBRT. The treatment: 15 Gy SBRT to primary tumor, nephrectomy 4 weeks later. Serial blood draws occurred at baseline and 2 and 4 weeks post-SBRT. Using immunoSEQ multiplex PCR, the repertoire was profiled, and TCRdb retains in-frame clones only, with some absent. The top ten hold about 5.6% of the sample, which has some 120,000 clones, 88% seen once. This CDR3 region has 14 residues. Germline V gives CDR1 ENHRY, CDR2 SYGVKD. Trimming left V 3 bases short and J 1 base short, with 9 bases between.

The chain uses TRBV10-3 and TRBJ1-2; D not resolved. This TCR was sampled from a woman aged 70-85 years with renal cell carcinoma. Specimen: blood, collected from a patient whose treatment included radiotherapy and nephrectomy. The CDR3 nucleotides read TGTGCCATCAGTGACCCACAGCTTAACTATGGCTACACCTTC. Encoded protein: CAISDPQLNYGYTF.